These 28 T cell receptor beta chains were all obtained from the same sample, sequenced in a study of T cell repertoires in cytomegalovirus infection. TCRdb re-derived calls from the reads in MiXCR, one entry per CDR3 protein. Among fewer than 550,000 distinct CDR3 sequences listed, about 15% were seen once. Sequencing input: CD8+ T cells from PBMCs. The receptors originated from a human donor in good health (CMV status not recorded). Some clones in this sample may be carry-over from other donors' samples.

This clonotype was detected ten times or more. The V gene is TRBV12-3 or TRBV12-4, the J gene TRBJ2-2, with a tentative D call TRBD1 (5 bases). V lost 3 bases and J 2 bases, leaving 10 bases between the germline ends. The CDR3 loop spans 15 amino acids. In DNA, the CDR3 is TGTGCCAGCAGTTTTTCCAGGGTCAACACCGGGGAGCTGTTTTTT. Translated, it gives CASSFSRVNTGELFF.

The sample holds many counts of this clonotype. J is TRBJ2-7 and V is TRBV7-9; TRBD2 might be the D (6 bases). V lost 1 base and J lost 4, with 14 bases in between. CDR1 SEHNR and CDR2 FQNEAQ come from the germline V gene (reference sequence). The CDR3 runs 15 residues. The CDR3 here is CASSLEGTGYYEQYF. In DNA form, the CDR3 reads TGTGCCAGCAGCTTAGAAGGGACTGGTTATTACGAGCAGTACTTC.

This clonotype showed up many times. J is TRBJ1-1 and V is TRBV6-1; tentative D call: TRBD1 (5 bases). The germline V and J ends were trimmed by 8 bases and 0 bases, with 10 bases remaining between them. Germline assignment: CDR1 MNHNS and CDR2 SASEGT. The length of the CDR3 is 13 residues. The CDR3 DNA reads TGTGCCAGCGGGGGACGGTTGAACACTGAAGCTTTCTTT. Protein: CASGGRLNTEAFF.

The chain carries TRBV19 and TRBJ2-7, with D perhaps TRBD2 (5 bases). Germline V CDR1 and CDR2: LNHDA, SQIVND (reference sequence). The CDR3 is 15 amino acids. Trimming cost V 1 base and J 3 bases, with 13 bases left between them. The DNA for the CDR3 is TGTGCCAGTAGTATAGCAGCTAGCCCCGACTACGAGCAGTACTTC. This sequence encodes CASSIAASPDYEQYF.

This clonotype was seen ten or more times. The rearrangement links TRBV4-2 to TRBJ2-2; D call uncertain. Germline CDR1 and CDR2: LGHNA and YNFKEQ. V lost 2 bases, J lost 1 base, and 8 bases lay in between. The CDR3 length is 15 residues. CDR3 in amino acids: CASSQLTVNTGELFF. DNA for the CDR3: TGTGCCAGCAGCCAACTTACTGTGAACACCGGGGAGCTGTTTTTT.

This clonotype was seen a handful of times. A read error may be the cause here, since a much bigger clone is one base away. The chain employs TRBV5-6 and TRBJ1-1; D is uncertain. The CDR3 runs 11 residues. Germline values: CDR1 SGHDT, CDR2 YYEEEE. Trimming stripped 2 bases from V and 5 bases from J, with 4 bases between. The CDR3 loop is CASSFRTEAFF. The CDR3 DNA sequence: TGTGCCAGCAGCTTTAGGACTGAAGCTTTCTTT.

As to this clonotype: A much larger clone is a single base away; this may be a read error. V gene TRBV11-2 combines with J gene TRBJ2-4; TRBD1 matches 7 bases. CDR3 length: 15 residues. The V gene end was trimmed by 1 base and the J gene end by 8 bases; junction bases not matched to a gene: 8. The germline V gene encodes CDR1 SGHAT and CDR2 FQNNGV. The CDR3 sequence: CASSLGDRVGDIQYF. As DNA, the CDR3 is TGTGCCAGCAGCTTAGGCGACAGGGTGGGAGACATTCAGTACTTC.

The J gene is TRBJ1-1, the V gene TRBV19; the D is unclear. Germline V gene data show CDR1 as LNHDA and CDR2 as SQIVND (reference sequence). The germline V and J ends were trimmed by 5 bases and 4 bases, with 11 bases remaining between them. The CDR3 totals 13 residues. The CDR3 loop reads CASSRRESTEAFF. The CDR3 nucleotides read TGTGCCAGTAGTCGCAGAGAGAGCACTGAAGCTTTCTTT.

At least ten counts were recorded for this clonotype. The CDR3 DNA follows: TGTGCCAGCAGTGAAGCTCCTCAACTGACAGGGGATACGCAGTATTTT. It encodes CASSEAPQLTGDTQYF. V usage is TRBV2 and J usage is TRBJ2-3; 7 nucleotides align to TRBD1. Looked up from germline, CDR1 is SNHLY and CDR2 is FYNNEI. The junction had 9 bases not matched to a gene; V was cut back by 0 bases and J by 6 bases. There are 16 residues in the CDR3. The variable domain in full, with the rest retrieved from reference TRBV2 and TRBJ2-3, is EPEVTQTPSHQVTQMGQEVILRCVPISNHLYFYWYRQILGQKVEFLVSFYNNEISEKSEIFDDQFSVERPDGSNFTLKIRSTKLEDSAMYFCASSEAPQLTGDTQYFGPGTRLTVL.

Many counts were recorded for this clonotype. CDR3 in amino acids: CASSSPGTSQETQYF. DNA of the CDR3: TGTGCCAGCAGTTCCCCCGGGACATCTCAAGAGACCCAGTACTTC. The chain has TRBV6-6 and TRBJ2-5, with TRBD1 as a possible D gene (6 bases). Trimming took 4 bases from V and 2 from J, leaving 14 bases between them. The CDR3 contains 15 residues. Germline values: CDR1 MNHNY, CDR2 SVGAGI (reference sequence).

This clonotype appeared many times. This rearrangement joins TRBV2 to TRBJ2-5; 10 positions agree with TRBD2. The CDR3 extends over 16 amino acids. From germline, CDR1 is SNHLY and CDR2 FYNNEI. V lost 4 bases and J lost 5; bases outside the gene matches: 10. The CDR3 coding sequence is TGTGCCAGCAGTGGGCCCCCTCTAGCGGGAGCGGAGACCCAGTACTTC. Translation: CASSGPPLAGAETQYF. Using reference TRBV2 and TRBJ2-5 for the parts outside the CDR3, the full variable domain is EPEVTQTPSHQVTQMGQEVILRCVPISNHLYFYWYRQILGQKVEFLVSFYNNEISEKSEIFDDQFSVERPDGSNFTLKIRSTKLEDSAMYFCASSGPPLAGAETQYFGPGTRLLVL.

The sample holds many counts of this clonotype. This sequence joins TRBV12-3 or TRBV12-4 and TRBJ1-5; 9 bases are a match to TRBD1. The CDR3 loop spans 15 amino acids. Unmatched junction bases numbered 11, after V lost 5 bases and J lost 9 bases. The CDR3 coding sequence is TGTGCCAGCAGTCCCGGGACAGGGAGGCAGAGGCCCCAGCATTTT. Translating it yields CASSPGTGRQRPQHF.

This clonotype was found once. This CDR3 is CASSSKGENTEAFF. The CDR3 DNA follows: TGTGCCAGCAGCAGCAAGGGGGAGAACACTGAAGCTTTCTTT. The rearrangement joins TRBV5-4 to TRBJ1-1; D may be TRBD1 (6 bases). Germline V CDR1 and CDR2: SGHNT, YYREEE (reference sequence). This CDR3 contains 14 residues. Trimming pared 4 bases from V and 1 base from J, leaving 11 bases between.

This clonotype was counted ten times or more. J is TRBJ2-7 and V is TRBV4-2; no reliable D call. There are 15 residues in the CDR3. Trimming cost V 0 bases and J 2 bases, with 11 bases left between them. The V gene's germline CDR1 is LGHNA and CDR2 YNFKEQ. The CDR3 region is CASSQDYVTAYEQYF. CDR3 sequence (DNA): TGTGCCAGCAGCCAAGATTACGTAACAGCCTACGAGCAGTACTTC.

This clonotype was seen repeatedly, ten times or more. This chain connects TRBV7-9 to TRBJ2-7; D ambiguous. The V and J ends lost 5 bases and 4 bases respectively, with 12 bases between them. This CDR3 has 13 residues. CDR1 SEHNR and CDR2 FQNEAQ come from the germline V gene (reference sequence). The CDR3 here is CASSHGPEYEQYF. CDR3 nucleotides: TGTGCCAGCAGCCACGGACCAGAATACGAGCAGTACTTC.

V is TRBV5-6 and J is TRBJ2-5; D is possibly TRBD2 (5 bases). Between the trimmed V and J ends, which lost 4 bases and 5 bases, there was a span of 12 bases. CDR3 length: 13 amino acids. Germline loops: CDR1 SGHDT, CDR2 YYEEEE. CDR3 amino acids: CASSHGRGETQYF. CDR3 DNA: TGTGCCAGCAGCCACGGTCGCGGGGAGACCCAGTACTTC.

This clonotype appeared many times. The CDR3 reads CASSQTGQAVLDGYTF. The DNA for the CDR3 is TGTGCCAGCAGCCAAACGGGACAGGCGGTTTTGGATGGCTACACCTTC. The rearrangement joins TRBV7-3 to TRBJ1-2; 8 bases are a match to TRBD1. CDR3 length equals 16 residues. The germline gives CDR1 SGHTA, CDR2 FQGTGA. With V trimmed by 5 bases and J by 6 bases, 14 bases remained unmatched.

Note on this clonotype: This may arise from a read error, as a much more abundant clone is one base away. The rearrangement uses TRBV27 and TRBJ2-3; D is tentatively TRBD1 or TRBD2 (5 bases each). The germline V and J ends were trimmed by 7 bases and 4 bases, with 18 bases remaining between them. The germline V gene has CDR1 MNHEY and CDR2 SMNVEV (reference sequence). The CDR3 consists of 15 residues. The CDR3 loop reads CASTGGMGGADTQYF. In DNA form, the CDR3 reads TGTGCCAGCACTGGGGGAATGGGTGGGGCAGATACGCAGTATTTT.

This clonotype has ten or more counts. The rearrangement joins TRBV27 to TRBJ2-3; 7 bases map to TRBD2. This CDR3 has 15 amino acids. Trimming at V came to 2 bases and at J to 4 bases, leaving 6 bases not matched to a gene. Germline V lookup: CDR1 MNHEY, CDR2 SMNVEV (reference sequence). The CDR3 loop reads CASSLRGRAPDTQYF. CDR3 nucleotide sequence: TGTGCCAGCAGTTTACGGGGGAGGGCCCCAGATACGCAGTATTTT.

At least ten counts were recorded for this clonotype. The chain joins TRBV7-8 to TRBJ2-3, with 9 bases that match TRBD2. J lost 7 bases, V lost 5 bases, and 13 bases had no gene match. The CDR3 contains 16 residues. CDR1 is SGHVS, CDR2 FQNEAQ, per germline. The CDR3 protein is CASSVGLAGVIYTQYF. CDR3 sequence (DNA): TGTGCCAGCAGCGTGGGCTTAGCGGGAGTTATATATACGCAGTATTTT.

This clonotype was detected many times. This chain connects TRBV7-8 to TRBJ1-5; D may be TRBD1 (6 bases). The CDR3 covers 15 residues. Trimming took 5 bases from V and 0 from J, leaving 11 bases between them. From germline, CDR1 is SGHVS and CDR2 FQNEAQ. DNA of the CDR3: TGTGCCAGCAGCCCTAACAGGGATAGCAATCAGCCCCAGCATTTT. It specifies CASSPNRDSNQPQHF.

This clonotype came up many times. The V gene is TRBV5-4, the J gene TRBJ2-1; 11 nucleotides match TRBD2. The CDR3 runs 16 residues. Germline V gives CDR1 SGHNT, CDR2 YYREEE (reference sequence). V dropped 3 bases and J dropped 3; count of bases not matched to a gene: 5. CDR3 in DNA: TGTGCCAGCAGCTCCTTACTAGCGGGGGTCTACAATGAGCAGTTCTTC. It yields the protein CASSSLLAGVYNEQFF. Looking up the rest from reference TRBV5-4 and TRBJ2-1 gives the full variable domain: ETGVTQSPTHLIKTRGQQVTLRCSSQSGHNTVSWYQQALGQGPQFIFQYYREEENGRGNFPPRFSGLQFPNYSSELNVNALELDDSALYLCASSSLLAGVYNEQFFGPGTRLTVL.

The chain has TRBV25-1 and TRBJ1-2; TRBD1 matches at 10 bases. This CDR3 is built from 16 residues. Germline assignment: CDR1 MGHDK and CDR2 SYGVNS. V was pared by 2 bases and J by 1 base, with 4 bases of the junction left unmatched. The CDR3 region has the DNA TGTGCCAGCAGTGAAGTCGGACAGGGGGTTAACTATGGCTACACCTTC. Protein sequence: CASSEVGQGVNYGYTF.

V is TRBV2 and J is TRBJ2-7; 7 bases line up with TRBD1. The CDR3 length is 14 residues. Trimming cost V 2 bases and J 4 bases; bases outside gene matches: 5. Per germline, CDR1 SNHLY and CDR2 FYNNEI. The CDR3 is CASSERQGWYEQYF. For the CDR3, the DNA is TGTGCCAGCAGTGAAAGACAGGGCTGGTACGAGCAGTACTTC.

There are a few counts of this clonotype. The chain combines TRBV30 with TRBJ1-5; D not resolved. The CDR3 consists of 13 residues. The germline V gene encodes CDR1 GTSNPN and CDR2 SVGIG (reference sequence). Deletions cut 1 base from V and 6 bases from J, with 10 bases between. In DNA, the CDR3 is TGTGCCTGGAGTGCGGAATATGGTCAGCCCCAGCATTTT. Translation: CAWSAEYGQPQHF.

At least ten counts were recorded for this clonotype. V and J are TRBV6-1 and TRBJ1-5, with TRBD1 as a possible D gene (5 bases). V was trimmed by 6 bases and J by 0 bases, leaving 9 bases between them. The germline V gene encodes CDR1 MNHNS and CDR2 SASEGT. The CDR3 loop spans 14 amino acids. The CDR3, as DNA: TGTGCCAGCAGGGCAGGGTATAGCAATCAGCCCCAGCATTTT. Translation: CASRAGYSNQPQHF.

V and J are TRBV15 and TRBJ2-1; D may be TRBD1 or TRBD2 (7 bases each). Germline CDR1 LNHNV, CDR2 YYDKDF (reference sequence). There are 14 residues in the CDR3. The V and J ends lost 8 bases and 4 bases respectively, with 15 bases between them. The CDR3 loop is CATLGQGGYNEQFF. The DNA of the CDR3 is TGTGCCACCTTGGGGCAGGGGGGGTACAATGAGCAGTTCTTC.

There are many counts of this clonotype. This chain connects TRBV7-8 to TRBJ2-7; the D is unclear. The V gene's germline CDR1 is SGHVS and CDR2 FQNEAQ. The CDR3 runs to 13 residues. Trimming took off 6 bases at V and 4 bases at J, with 13 bases between the two ends. The CDR3: CASSENSRYEQYF. In DNA, the CDR3 is TGTGCCAGCAGTGAAAACTCGCGATACGAGCAGTACTTC.